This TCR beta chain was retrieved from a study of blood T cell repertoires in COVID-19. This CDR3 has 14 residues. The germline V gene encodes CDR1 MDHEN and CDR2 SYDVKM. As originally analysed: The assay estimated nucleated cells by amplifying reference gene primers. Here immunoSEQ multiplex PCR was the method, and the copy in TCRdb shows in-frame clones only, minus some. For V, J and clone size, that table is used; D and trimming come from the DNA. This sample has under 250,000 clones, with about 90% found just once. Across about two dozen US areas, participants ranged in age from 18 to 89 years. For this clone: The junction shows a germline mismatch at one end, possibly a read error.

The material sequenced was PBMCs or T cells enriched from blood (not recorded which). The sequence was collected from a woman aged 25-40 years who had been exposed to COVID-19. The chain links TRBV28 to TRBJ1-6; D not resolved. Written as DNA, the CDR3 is TGTGCCAGCAGTCTGGAGCCGGTGGGTCGTGGGTATTACTTT. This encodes CASSLEPVGRGYYF.